Following are 32 T cell receptor beta chains from one sample sequenced in a study of T cell repertoires in aging, cancer and after chemotherapy. TRB rearrangements spanning V, D and J were amplified using mixed TRB-A/B primers. TCRdb used MiXCR to reprocess the multiplex PCR reads, holding one entry per CDR3 protein. The data show 2,500 to 3,000 distinct CDR3 sequences, roughly a quarter seen once. TCR beta rearrangements were amplified from peripheral blood genomic DNA. The sequenced sample was blood. The receptors here all came from a human donor with a solid tumor.

This chain uses TRBV6-2 or TRBV6-3 with TRBJ2-4; 15 nucleotides match TRBD2. With V trimmed by 5 bases and J by 1 base, 6 bases remained unmatched. The CDR3 length is 18 residues. CDR1 is MNHEY, CDR2 SVGEGT, per germline. The CDR3 coding sequence is TGTGCCAGCAGTGACGGACTAGCGGGAGGGAGGGCCAAAAACATTCAGTACTTC. It specifies CASSDGLAGGRAKNIQYF.

The chain joins TRBV20-1 to TRBJ2-7; TRBD2 is a possible D gene (6 bases). Germline CDR1 reads DFQATT; CDR2 reads SNEGSKA (reference sequence). The length of the CDR3 is 15 residues. Trimming removed 6 bases at V and 2 bases at J, with 20 bases between. The CDR3 coding sequence is TGCAGTGCAGGAGTGGGACTGGCGGACACCTACGAGCAGTACTTC. Protein sequence: CSAGVGLADTYEQYF.

This chain connects TRBV6-2 or TRBV6-3 to TRBJ2-4, with D possibly being TRBD1 or TRBD2 (5 bases each). CDR3 length: 17 amino acids. Looked up from germline, CDR1 is MNHEY and CDR2 is SVGEGT. Trimming removed 0 bases at V and 7 bases at J, with 19 bases between. CDR3 in DNA: TGTGCCAGCAGTTACTCGAACAATCCGGGACGTTCGAACATTCAGTACTTC. This codes for CASSYSNNPGRSNIQYF.

By sample share, this clonotype is medium-sized. The rearrangement joins TRBV6-2 or TRBV6-3 to TRBJ2-7, with D unclear. V shed 2 bases and J shed 6 bases, with 17 bases lying between them. This CDR3 contains 15 residues. Germline V CDR1 and CDR2: MNHEY, SVGEGT. The CDR3, as DNA: TGTGCCAGCAGTTACGTCCCAGCCGCCCTGCTCGAGCAGTACTTC. Translated, it gives CASSYVPAALLEQYF.

The sample holds a few counts of this clonotype. The chain carries TRBV20-1 and TRBJ2-2, with a weak D call TRBD2 (6 bases). V was pared by 0 bases and J by 3 bases, with 17 bases between. Germline assignment: CDR1 DFQATT and CDR2 SNEGSKA (reference sequence). The CDR3 covers 17 residues. CDR3 sequence reads: CSARDSRRGWDTGELFF. The DNA for the CDR3 is TGCAGTGCTAGAGATAGTAGGAGGGGATGGGACACCGGGGAGCTGTTTTTT.

This clonotype was recorded a few times. The chain couples TRBV7-9 to TRBJ2-3, with 9 bases that match TRBD2. The CDR3 is made up of 15 amino acids. The germline V gene encodes CDR1 SEHNR and CDR2 FQNEAQ (reference sequence). Trimming cost V 5 bases and J 0 bases; bases outside gene matches: 3. The CDR3 coding sequence is TGTGCCAGCAGCGCTAGCGGGACTAGCACAGATACGCAGTATTTT. Its translation is CASSASGTSTDTQYF.

The chain is built from TRBV5-4 and TRBJ1-1; D perhaps matches TRBD1 (5 bases). V lost 3 bases and J lost 5, with 11 bases in between. The CDR3 length is 13 residues. Germline-derived CDR1 and CDR2 are SGHNT and YYREEE (reference sequence). The CDR3 bases are TGTGCCAGCAGCTGGGGCGGAGGGACTGAAGCTTTCTTT. The encoded protein is CASSWGGGTEAFF. Looking up the rest from reference TRBV5-4 and TRBJ1-1 gives the full variable domain: ETGVTQSPTHLIKTRGQQVTLRCSSQSGHNTVSWYQQALGQGPQFIFQYYREEENGRGNFPPRFSGLQFPNYSSELNVNALELDDSALYLCASSWGGGTEAFFGQGTRLTVV.

This clonotype is medium-sized (0.01 to 0.1%) in the sample. The chain combines TRBV4-3 with TRBJ2-3; D might be TRBD2 (6 bases). Germline assignment: CDR1 LGHNA and CDR2 YSLEER. This CDR3 region has 14 residues. Trimming left V 5 bases short and J 3 bases short, with 12 bases between. CDR3: CASSSRTTTDTQYF. The CDR3 DNA reads as TGCGCCAGCAGCTCGCGGACTACGACAGATACGCAGTATTTT.

The rearrangement uses TRBV11-1 and TRBJ2-1; D ambiguous. The germline V and J ends were trimmed by 5 bases and 9 bases, with 14 bases remaining between them. This CDR3 region has 13 residues. Germline CDR1 reads SGHAT; CDR2 reads FQDESV (reference sequence). CDR3 protein: CASSPILDGEQFF. CDR3 coding DNA: TGTGCCAGCAGCCCCATCTTGGACGGTGAGCAGTTCTTC.

This clonotype is classed as medium-sized. The chain is built from TRBV18 and TRBJ1-4, with a possible D match to TRBD1 (6 bases). Germline values: CDR1 KGHSH, CDR2 LQKENI. CDR3 length equals 13 residues. The CDR3 region has the DNA TGTGCTGCCCAGGGGTCAACTAATGAAAAACTGTTTTTT. The encoded protein is CAAQGSTNEKLFF.

The chain employs TRBV28 and TRBJ1-5; TRBD1 matches at 9 bases. CDR3 size: 16 residues. After removal of 6 bases from V and 7 bases from J, the junction contained 13 bases not matched to a gene. Germline V lookup: CDR1 MDHEN, CDR2 SYDVKM. The CDR3 DNA reads as TGTGCCAGCAGCCCTCCGACAGGGGGGAGCGGACAGCCCCAGCATTTT. Protein product: CASSPPTGGSGQPQHF.

This clonotype is labeled as medium-sized. This chain links TRBV28 with TRBJ2-3; the match to TRBD2 covers 7 bases. The J segment lost 3 bases and the V segment lost 8 bases, leaving 8 bases of the junction unmatched. The CDR3 has 14 residues. The germline CDR1 and CDR2 sequences are MDHEN and SYDVKM. The CDR3 DNA follows: TGTGCCAGCGGGACCTTTAGCGGGACAGATACGCAGTATTTT. Amino acid sequence: CASGTFSGTDTQYF. The full variable domain, with the rest looked up from reference TRBV28 and TRBJ2-3, is DVKVTQSSRYLVKRTGEKVFLECVQDMDHENMFWYRQDPGLGLRLIYFSYDVKMKEKGDIPEGYSVSREKKERFSLILESASTNQTSMYLCASGTFSGTDTQYFGPGTRLTVL.

This clonotype counts as medium-sized. The chain uses TRBV12-3 or TRBV12-4 and TRBJ1-3; no clear D. The CDR3 covers 13 residues. Trimming left V 8 bases short and J 2 bases short, with 10 bases between. The CDR3 reads CASLRWTGNTIYF. CDR3 DNA: TGTGCCAGCCTAAGGTGGACTGGAAACACCATATATTTT.

The CDR3 DNA reads TGTGCCAGCAGAACCACAGGGGGGTTGGGAACTGAAGCTTTCTTT. Translation: CASRTTGGLGTEAFF. The chain carries TRBV12-3 or TRBV12-4 and TRBJ1-1, with 8 bases that match TRBD1. The trim removed 6 bases at V and 5 bases at J, leaving 11 bases unmatched. The CDR3 totals 15 residues.

The chain couples TRBV2 to TRBJ2-7; D is perhaps TRBD1 or TRBD2 (6 bases each). V was clipped by 6 bases and J by 4 bases, with 22 bases between them. CDR1 is SNHLY and CDR2 is FYNNEI in the germline V gene. The CDR3 runs to 16 residues. The CDR3: CASSGKGGGSRYEQYF. CDR3 in DNA: TGTGCCAGCAGCGGCAAGGGGGGCGGGTCCCGTTACGAGCAGTACTTC.

This sequence joins TRBV28 and TRBJ2-7; perhaps TRBD2 as D (6 bases). Per germline, CDR1 MDHEN and CDR2 SYDVKM. V lost 11 bases and J 0 bases, leaving 14 bases between the germline ends. The CDR3 is 13 amino acids. The CDR3 DNA follows: TGTGCCTCAGGCCGGGGGAGCTCCTACGAGCAGTACTTC. It codes for CASGRGSSYEQYF.

The chain couples TRBV7-9 to TRBJ2-7, with unresolved D. CDR1 SEHNR and CDR2 FQNEAQ come from the germline V gene (reference sequence). V lost 4 bases and J lost 2, with 12 bases in between. The CDR3 runs 14 residues. The CDR3 DNA sequence: TGTGCCAGCAGCTCCCACCCCCCAGCCTACGAGCAGTACTTC. It encodes CASSSHPPAYEQYF. Complete variable domain (other parts from reference TRBV7-9 and TRBJ2-7): DTGVSQNPRHKITKRGQNVTFRCDPISEHNRLYWYRQTLGQGPEFLTYFQNEAQLEKSRLLSDRFSAERPKGSFSTLEIQRTEQGDSAMYLCASSSHPPAYEQYFGPGTRLTVT.

This clonotype has more than one count but fewer than ten. The CDR3 bases are TGCGCCAGCAGCCAAGATCTAGGCAGGGAGTATGAAAAACTGTTTTTT. Its protein is CASSQDLGREYEKLFF. This chain joins TRBV4-1 and TRBJ1-4; D might be TRBD1 (5 bases). The ends were cut back, 0 bases at V and 6 bases at J, with 14 bases in the middle. This CDR3 comprises 16 residues. Per germline, CDR1 MGHRA and CDR2 YSYEKL.

The V gene is TRBV12-3 or TRBV12-4, the J gene TRBJ1-2, with D perhaps matching TRBD1 (5 bases). Trimming removed 3 bases from V and 5 bases from J, with 13 bases in between. This CDR3 contains 14 residues. The CDR3 sequence: CASSFQGSFYGYTF. CDR3 sequence (DNA): TGTGCCAGCAGTTTTCAGGGTTCTTTTTATGGCTACACCTTC.

By proportion, this clonotype is medium-sized (0.01 to 0.1%). The chain recombines TRBV6-2 or TRBV6-3 with TRBJ2-1, with 13 bases aligning to TRBD2. With V trimmed by 6 bases and J by 9 bases, 8 bases remained unmatched. This CDR3 comprises 15 residues. Germline loops: CDR1 MNHEY, CDR2 SVGEGT. The CDR3: CASRRGLAGVIEQFF. For the CDR3, the DNA is TGTGCCAGCAGACGCGGACTAGCGGGGGTCATTGAGCAGTTCTTC.

This clonotype qualifies as medium-sized. CDR3 DNA sequence: TGTGCCAGCACCCCAGGGAACATAGCCTACGAGCAGTACTTC. It is translated as CASTPGNIAYEQYF. This chain links TRBV6-1 with TRBJ2-7; D may be TRBD1 (5 bases). V was trimmed by 7 bases and J by 2 bases, leaving 15 bases between them. The CDR3 spans 14 residues. The germline CDR1 and CDR2 sequences are MNHNS and SASEGT.

Of note for this clonotype: Mismatch with germline at one junction end may stem from a read error. This rearrangement joins TRBV4-2 to TRBJ2-7; possibly TRBD1 for D (5 bases). This CDR3 has 16 amino acids. Germline values: CDR1 LGHNA, CDR2 YNFKEQ. The CDR3 sequence is CASSQEGQGFPYEQYF. The CDR3 bases are TGCGCCAGCAGCCAAGAAGGACAAGGGTTCCCCTACGAGCAGTACTTC.

The rearrangement joins TRBV4-1 to TRBJ2-2; 13 positions match TRBD2. Germline V gives CDR1 MGHRA, CDR2 YSYEKL. V was clipped by 4 bases and J by 5 bases; unmatched bases: 7. The CDR3 is 17 amino acids. The CDR3 here is CASSPRTSGRGTGELFF. The DNA of the CDR3 is TGCGCCAGCAGCCCCCGGACTAGCGGGAGAGGGACCGGGGAGCTGTTTTTT.

In its sample, this clonotype is medium-sized. The gene calls are TRBV6-6 and TRBJ1-6; 7 nucleotides align to TRBD1. CDR1 is MNHNY, CDR2 SVGAGI, per germline (reference sequence). This CDR3 is 15 amino acids long. With V trimmed by 0 bases and J by 7 bases, 3 bases remained unmatched. The CDR3 region is CASSYSIQGNSPLHF. CDR3 sequence (DNA): TGTGCCAGCAGTTACTCCATACAGGGGAATTCACCCCTCCACTTT.

This clonotype was seen more than once but under ten times. CDR3 residues: CSARSSKNIQYF. The CDR3 nucleotides are TGCAGTGCTAGATCGTCCAAAAACATTCAGTACTTC. The chain links TRBV20-1 to TRBJ2-4; D ambiguous. Germline values: CDR1 DFQATT, CDR2 SNEGSKA (reference sequence). The germline V and J ends were trimmed by 2 bases and 2 bases, with 4 bases remaining between them. The CDR3 is made up of 12 amino acids.

By share of the sample, this clonotype is medium-sized. The V and J genes are TRBV27 and TRBJ1-1, with 10 bases matching TRBD1. The CDR3 consists of 14 residues. Germline V lookup: CDR1 MNHEY, CDR2 SMNVEV (reference sequence). V dropped 6 bases and J dropped 5; count of bases not matched to a gene: 6. The CDR3 sequence: CASRTGGAGTEAFF. The CDR3 bases are TGTGCCAGCAGGACAGGGGGCGCAGGGACTGAAGCTTTCTTT.

The rearrangement joins TRBV12-3 or TRBV12-4 to TRBJ2-7; TRBD1 matches at 9 bases. The CDR3 covers 13 residues. The ends lost 6 bases at V and 6 bases at J; junction bases unmatched: 6. CDR3 DNA sequence: TGTGCCAGCAGGTGGACAGGGGTACGCGAGCAGTACTTC. Protein: CASRWTGVREQYF.

This chain links TRBV2 with TRBJ1-2; D is unclear. This CDR3 is built from 15 residues. Germline CDR1 and CDR2: SNHLY and FYNNEI. Trimming cost V 0 bases and J 4 bases, with 12 bases left between them. The CDR3 DNA is TGTGCCAGCAGTGAAGCTCATCCCAGGAGCTATGGCTACACCTTC. Residues: CASSEAHPRSYGYTF.

By proportion, this clonotype is medium-sized. J is TRBJ2-1 and V is TRBV7-2; 11 bases are a match to TRBD2. After removal of 5 bases from V and 10 bases from J, the junction contained 10 bases not matched to a gene. Germline-derived CDR1 and CDR2 are SGHTA and FQGNSA. The CDR3 has 15 residues. CDR3 residues: CASSPSGTSGTEQFF. The CDR3 DNA sequence: TGTGCCAGCAGCCCCTCCGGGACTAGCGGTACAGAGCAGTTCTTC.

V usage is TRBV21-1 and J usage is TRBJ2-1; the table's D gene call, TRBD2, was not cross checked with the DNA. TRBV21-1 represents a pseudogene. The CDR3 contains 13 residues. The CDR3 protein is CASIVAVGGEQFF. The CDR3 coding sequence is TGTGCCAGCATCGTAGCGGTGGGGGGTGAGCAGTTCTTC.

This clonotype is deemed medium-sized. The rearrangement links TRBV18 to TRBJ2-2; 12 positions agree with TRBD2. Per germline, CDR1 KGHSH and CDR2 LQKENI. The CDR3 extends over 17 amino acids. V was pared by 3 bases and J by 2 bases, with 4 bases of the junction left unmatched. The CDR3: CASSPSGLAGNTGELFF. DNA of the CDR3: TGTGCCAGCTCACCGTCGGGACTAGCGGGTAACACCGGGGAGCTGTTTTTT.

The chain uses TRBV12-3 or TRBV12-4 and TRBJ2-3, with no clear D. The CDR3 spans 13 residues. V lost 6 bases, J lost 4 bases, and 11 bases lay in between. CDR3 in DNA: TGTGCCAGCAGCTCGGGTGGGCCAGATACGCAGTATTTT. Its translation is CASSSGGPDTQYF.